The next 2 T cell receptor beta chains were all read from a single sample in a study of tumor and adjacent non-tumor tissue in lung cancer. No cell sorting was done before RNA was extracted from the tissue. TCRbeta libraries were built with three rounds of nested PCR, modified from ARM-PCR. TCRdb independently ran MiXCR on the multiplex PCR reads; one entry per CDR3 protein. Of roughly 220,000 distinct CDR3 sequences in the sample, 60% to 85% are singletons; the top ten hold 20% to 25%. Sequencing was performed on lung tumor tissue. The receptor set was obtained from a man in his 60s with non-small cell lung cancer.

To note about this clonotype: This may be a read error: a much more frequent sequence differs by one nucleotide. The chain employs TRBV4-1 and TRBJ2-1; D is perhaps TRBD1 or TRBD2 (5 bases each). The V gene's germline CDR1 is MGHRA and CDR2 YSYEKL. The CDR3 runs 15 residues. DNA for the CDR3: TGCGACAGCAGCTATGGGCTAGCTGTGGGGGATGAGCAGTTCTTC. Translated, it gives CDSSYGLAVGDEQFF.

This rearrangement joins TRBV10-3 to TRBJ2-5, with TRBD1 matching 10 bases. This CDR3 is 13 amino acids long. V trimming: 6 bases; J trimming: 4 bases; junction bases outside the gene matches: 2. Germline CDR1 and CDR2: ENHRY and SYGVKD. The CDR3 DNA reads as TGTGCCATCAGCAGGGACAGGGGAGAGACCCAGTACTTC. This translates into CAISRDRGETQYF.